This T cell receptor (beta chain) was documented in a study of tumor-infiltrating lymphocytes in oesophageal squamous cell carcinoma. TCRdb itself ran the PCR reads through MiXCR, one entry per CDR3 protein. The sample holds 10,000 to 15,000 distinct CDR3 sequences, around 52% seen once. The clonotype originates from a female donor with esophageal squamous cell carcinoma. The material sequenced was esophageal tumor tissue.

CDR3 coding DNA: TGTGCCAGCAGCTTAGGTCGCTACAATGAGCAGTTCTTC. Encoded protein: CASSLGRYNEQFF. The chain links TRBV11-3 to TRBJ2-7; D is unclear. The DNA end lines up better with TRBJ2-1; the J call may be wrong. CDR1 is SGHNT, CDR2 YENEEA, per germline. The CDR3 has 13 residues.